This T cell receptor (beta chain) stems from a study of regulatory T cells in long-lasting Graves disease. Researchers made TCR beta libraries by using iRepertoire HTBI primers and running Arm-PCR on CDR3 regions. TCRdb reanalysed the multiplex PCR reads using MiXCR and keeps one entry per CDR3 protein. The sample lists over 200,000 distinct CDR3 sequences, approximately 20% occurring once. Germline V gives CDR1 MNHEY, CDR2 SVGAGI. V gave up 0 bases and J gave up 6 bases; unmatched junction bases: 4. This CDR3 region has 15 residues. This clonotype was seen ten or more times. Time point here: newly diagnosed GD, antithyroid drugs for less than 3 months. The TCR library was prepared using RNA isolated from PBMCs. The same specimen was also included in a second study, on T cells in Graves' hyperthyroidism and ophthalmopathy. That work contributes: Appearing also in blood were most of the thyroid clonotypes expanded above 0.001. Ophthalmopathy onset followed model prediction by a median roughly 6 months.

The origin of this receptor is a woman between 25 and 40 years old with Graves disease. The source material was peripheral blood mononuclear cells (PBMCs), sampled at new diagnosis, from a patient treated with antithyroid drugs. The gene calls are TRBV6-5 and TRBJ1-5; TRBD1 matches at 8 bases. The DNA of the CDR3 is TGTGCCAGCAGTTACTCGTCAGGGGGCGGTCAGCCCCAGCATTTT. Translated, it gives CASSYSSGGGQPQHF.